This T cell receptor (beta chain) was profiled in a study of shared clonotypes between healthy human individuals. Researchers divided each subset's genomic DNA evenly across several immunoSEQ plates. TCRdb's table, derived via immunoSEQ multiplex PCR, lists solely in-frame clones and lacks some. The table lists over 400,000 clones, about 85% of them singletons. The origin of this receptor is a middle-aged woman in good health. Some clones in this sample may be carry-over from other donors' samples. Sequenced material: PBMCs.

In nucleotides, the CDR3 is TGTGCCAGCAGCAGACAAGTTGGAAACACCATATATTTT. It specifies CASSRQVGNTIYF. The chain carries TRBV5-8 and TRBJ1-3; D is undetermined. The CDR3 consists of 13 residues. In germline, CDR1 is SGHTS, CDR2 YDEGEE. With 4 bases removed from V and 3 bases from J, the gap between germline ends came to 8 bases.